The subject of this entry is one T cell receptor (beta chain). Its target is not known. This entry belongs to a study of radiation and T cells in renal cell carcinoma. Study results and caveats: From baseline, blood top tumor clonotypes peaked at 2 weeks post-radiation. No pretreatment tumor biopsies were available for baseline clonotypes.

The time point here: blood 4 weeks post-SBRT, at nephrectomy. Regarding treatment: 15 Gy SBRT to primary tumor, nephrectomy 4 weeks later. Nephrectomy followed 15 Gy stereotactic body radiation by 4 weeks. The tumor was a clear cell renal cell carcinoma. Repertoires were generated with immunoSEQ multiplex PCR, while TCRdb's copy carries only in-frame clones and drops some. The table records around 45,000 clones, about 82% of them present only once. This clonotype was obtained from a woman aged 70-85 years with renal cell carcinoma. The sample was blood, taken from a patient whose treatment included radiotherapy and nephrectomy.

The chain's CDR3 is CASSFGALETQYF. The CDR3 DNA reads TGTGCCAGCAGCTTTGGGGCCCTGGAGACCCAGTACTTC. This chain links TRBV7-9 with TRBJ2-5, with D perhaps matching TRBD1 (5 bases). Germline loops: CDR1 SEHNR, CDR2 FQNEAQ (reference sequence). The CDR3 is 13 residues long. V was trimmed by 3 bases and J by 5 bases, leaving 10 bases between them.